The rows below give T cell receptor beta chains drawn from one sample of a study of identical twins. TCRdb re-derived calls from the 5' RACE reads in MiXCR, one entry per CDR3 protein. The top ten hold around 1.9% of the sample, which has hundreds of thousands of distinct CDR3 sequences, around 5.7% seen once. Sequencing used naive T cells sorted from blood. The receptors stem from a young man in good health. The conserved cysteine and the conserved F or W are not part of the CDR3 here. The D gene is left open where the match is weak.

v_call: TRBV5-5
d_call: .
j_call: TRBJ1-2
cdr3_aa: ASSWLGQGDYGYT

v_call: TRBV12-5
d_call: TRBD2
j_call: TRBJ2-1
cdr3_aa: ASGFSGATIYNEQF

v_call: TRBV5-6
d_call: .
j_call: TRBJ1-2
cdr3_aa: ASNSGGGYGYT

v_call: TRBV6-2/TRBV6-3
d_call: TRBD2
j_call: TRBJ2-1
cdr3_aa: ASSYPSGIRNEQF

v_call: TRBV7-3
d_call: .
j_call: TRBJ1-6
cdr3_aa: ASSLNPAGLNSPLH

v_call: TRBV9
d_call: TRBD1
j_call: TRBJ1-6
cdr3_aa: ASSYRGGNSPLH

v_call: TRBV25-1
d_call: .
j_call: TRBJ1-1
cdr3_aa: ASRWTVDTEAF

v_call: TRBV6-2/TRBV6-3
d_call: .
j_call: TRBJ2-3
cdr3_aa: ASSPQGNTQY

v_call: TRBV4-2
d_call: .
j_call: TRBJ2-1
cdr3_aa: ASSQFGGYNEQF

v_call: TRBV29-1
d_call: .
j_call: TRBJ2-7
cdr3_aa: SVDLGQSYEQY

v_call: TRBV5-1
d_call: .
j_call: TRBJ2-6
cdr3_aa: ASSWTVRGGANVLT

v_call: TRBV5-1
d_call: TRBD1
j_call: TRBJ2-1
cdr3_aa: ASSLAGTVYNEQF

v_call: TRBV18
d_call: .
j_call: TRBJ2-7
cdr3_aa: ASSPYNQGISSYEQY

v_call: TRBV6-1
d_call: TRBD2
j_call: TRBJ2-3
cdr3_aa: ASSPAPGTSSADTQY

v_call: TRBV24-1
d_call: TRBD2
j_call: TRBJ2-7
cdr3_aa: ATSDTGTSGDEQY

v_call: TRBV28
d_call: .
j_call: TRBJ2-5
cdr3_aa: ASSAPLRGEQETQY

v_call: TRBV15
d_call: TRBD1
j_call: TRBJ1-2
cdr3_aa: ATSRGRDSGYGYT

v_call: TRBV12-3/TRBV12-4
d_call: .
j_call: TRBJ1-3
cdr3_aa: ASSLGGTGNTIY

v_call: TRBV20-1
d_call: .
j_call: TRBJ1-3
cdr3_aa: SARVQGAGNTIY

v_call: TRBV12-3/TRBV12-4
d_call: .
j_call: TRBJ1-5
cdr3_aa: ASSFRGNQPQH

v_call: TRBV7-9
d_call: .
j_call: TRBJ1-5
cdr3_aa: ASSSQGNQPQH

v_call: TRBV12-3/TRBV12-4
d_call: .
j_call: TRBJ2-1
cdr3_aa: ASSSLFRGEQF

v_call: TRBV29-1
d_call: .
j_call: TRBJ2-1
cdr3_aa: SVGTAAGNEQF

v_call: TRBV7-8
d_call: TRBD2
j_call: TRBJ2-1
cdr3_aa: ASSDGLVGEQF

v_call: TRBV20-1
d_call: .
j_call: TRBJ2-6
cdr3_aa: SASLLAGPSGANVLT

v_call: TRBV20-1
d_call: .
j_call: TRBJ2-3
cdr3_aa: SARDRLGSTDTQY

v_call: TRBV29-1
d_call: TRBD1
j_call: TRBJ2-1
cdr3_aa: SVDRTGTYNEQF

v_call: TRBV7-3
d_call: .
j_call: TRBJ2-1
cdr3_aa: ASSLTLGSTEQF

v_call: TRBV9
d_call: .
j_call: TRBJ2-3
cdr3_aa: ASSVDTDTQY

v_call: TRBV19
d_call: TRBD1
j_call: TRBJ2-1
cdr3_aa: ASSMGQGNEQF

v_call: TRBV5-1
d_call: .
j_call: TRBJ2-5
cdr3_aa: ASSLAGHREIQETQY

v_call: TRBV6-2/TRBV6-3
d_call: TRBD2
j_call: TRBJ2-3
cdr3_aa: ASTSSSGGDRSTDTQY

v_call: TRBV27
d_call: TRBD2
j_call: TRBJ2-5
cdr3_aa: ASSSLAGVPQETQY

v_call: TRBV10-3
d_call: TRBD1
j_call: TRBJ2-1
cdr3_aa: AISDLGQGESEQF

v_call: TRBV7-9
d_call: .
j_call: TRBJ2-5
cdr3_aa: ASSGLLQETQY

v_call: TRBV28
d_call: .
j_call: TRBJ2-3
cdr3_aa: ASNNRETSTDTQY

v_call: TRBV4-3
d_call: TRBD2
j_call: TRBJ2-1
cdr3_aa: ASSQVLAGVNEQF

v_call: TRBV9
d_call: TRBD1
j_call: TRBJ2-7
cdr3_aa: ASSAQGADSDEQY

v_call: TRBV7-2
d_call: TRBD1
j_call: TRBJ1-2
cdr3_aa: ASSYRQGQDGYT

v_call: TRBV6-1
d_call: .
j_call: TRBJ2-2
cdr3_aa: ASGEVLVGELF

v_call: TRBV12-3/TRBV12-4
d_call: TRBD1
j_call: TRBJ1-1
cdr3_aa: ASISSGQGNTEAF

v_call: TRBV6-5
d_call: .
j_call: TRBJ2-1
cdr3_aa: ASSYWLAKYNEQF

v_call: TRBV6-1
d_call: TRBD1
j_call: TRBJ1-4
cdr3_aa: ASRRQGNNEKLF

v_call: TRBV29-1
d_call: .
j_call: TRBJ2-2
cdr3_aa: SVLRANTGELF

v_call: TRBV2
d_call: .
j_call: TRBJ2-7
cdr3_aa: ASRLGLGDEQY

v_call: TRBV20-1
d_call: .
j_call: TRBJ1-2
cdr3_aa: SARVYMDSGGANYGYT

v_call: TRBV27
d_call: .
j_call: TRBJ1-5
cdr3_aa: ASSLGQWVQPQH

v_call: TRBV24-1
d_call: .
j_call: TRBJ2-2
cdr3_aa: ATSDSAITGELF

v_call: TRBV7-9
d_call: .
j_call: TRBJ1-2
cdr3_aa: ASSLGQDSRT

v_call: TRBV4-2
d_call: .
j_call: TRBJ2-3
cdr3_aa: ASSQTRTDTQY

v_call: TRBV25-1
d_call: .
j_call: TRBJ2-5
cdr3_aa: ASTGHYQETQY

v_call: TRBV28
d_call: .
j_call: TRBJ2-7
cdr3_aa: ASLDSALNEQY

v_call: TRBV12-3/TRBV12-4
d_call: TRBD2
j_call: TRBJ2-7
cdr3_aa: ASSLAAGAGEQY

v_call: TRBV10-3
d_call: .
j_call: TRBJ2-7
cdr3_aa: AISESTGSMSYEQY

v_call: TRBV20-1
d_call: TRBD2
j_call: TRBJ2-1
cdr3_aa: SAPLGLAGDNEQF